There are a few counts of the clone carrying this TCR beta chain. Its cognate antigen is unknown. Trimming stripped 6 bases from V and 3 bases from J, with 12 bases between. The CDR3 has 14 amino acids. The V gene's germline CDR1 is MDHEN and CDR2 SYDVKM. The sample originates from a study of human T cells and chemical hapten exposure. Overall study context: In the sensitization step, 2% DPC was placed on roughly 2 cm by roughly 2 cm of upper inner arm skin. Whole-study findings and limits: All donors were alopecia patients, so their immunity may differ from that of healthy people.

This sample's time point: pre-sensitization, week 0. Treatment meaning: therapeutic diphenylcyclopropenone sensitization with weekly scalp DPC. TCRdb analysed the RACE reads with MiXCR anew, one entry per CDR3 protein. The table records some 330,000 distinct CDR3 sequences, 5.5% of them present only once. The chain employs TRBV28 and TRBJ1-5, with D maybe TRBD1 (6 bases). The clonotype comes from a woman aged 18-29 years with alopecia areata. Some clones in this sample may be carry-over from other donors' samples. Sequencing used whole blood, obtained in connection with sensitization to the hapten diphenylcyclopropenone (DPC). The CDR3 nucleotides are TGTGCCAGCAGACACGACAGGAACAATCAGCCCCAGCATTTT. This encodes CASRHDRNNQPQHF.